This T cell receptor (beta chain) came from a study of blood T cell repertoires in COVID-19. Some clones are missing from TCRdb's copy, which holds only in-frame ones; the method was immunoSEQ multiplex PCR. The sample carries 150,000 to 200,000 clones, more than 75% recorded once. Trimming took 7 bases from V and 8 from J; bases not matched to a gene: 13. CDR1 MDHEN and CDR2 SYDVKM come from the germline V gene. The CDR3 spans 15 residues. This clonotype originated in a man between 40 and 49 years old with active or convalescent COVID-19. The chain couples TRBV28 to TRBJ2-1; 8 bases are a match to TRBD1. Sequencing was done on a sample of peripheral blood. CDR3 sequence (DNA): TGTGCCAGCACCCCCAGGGGGCTGGAGCGCGATGAGCAGTTCTTC. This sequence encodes CASTPRGLERDEQFF.